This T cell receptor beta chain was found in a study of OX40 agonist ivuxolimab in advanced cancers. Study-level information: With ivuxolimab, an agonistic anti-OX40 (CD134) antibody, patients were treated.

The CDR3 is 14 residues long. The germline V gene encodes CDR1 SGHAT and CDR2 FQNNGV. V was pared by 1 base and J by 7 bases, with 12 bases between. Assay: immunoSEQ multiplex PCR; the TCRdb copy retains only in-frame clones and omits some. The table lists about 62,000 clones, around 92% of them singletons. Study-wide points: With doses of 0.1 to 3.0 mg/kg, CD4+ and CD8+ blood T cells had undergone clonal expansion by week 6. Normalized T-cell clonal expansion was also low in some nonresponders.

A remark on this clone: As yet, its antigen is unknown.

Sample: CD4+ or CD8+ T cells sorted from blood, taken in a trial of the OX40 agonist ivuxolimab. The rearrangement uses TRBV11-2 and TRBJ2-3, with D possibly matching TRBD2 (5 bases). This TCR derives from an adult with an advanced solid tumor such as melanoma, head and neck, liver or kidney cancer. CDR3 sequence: CASSLASRMNTQYF. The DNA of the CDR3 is TGTGCCAGCAGCTTAGCTAGCCGGATGAATACGCAGTATTTT.